This paragraph covers one T cell receptor beta chain sequence. Its antigen is still unknown. This specimen comes from a study of cytomegalovirus exposure and HLA in healthy donors. Study summary: A prior analysis found roughly 110 million unique TCR beta sequences from some 200 million T cells.

The study, taken as a whole, reports: The study designated roughly 150 TCR beta chains cytomegalovirus-associated. An Asian-associated ancestry cluster reportedly showed fewer N-insertions than the roughly 700-donor mean in a later analysis. Both high specificity and high sensitivity reportedly marked the classifier's diagnosis of cytomegalovirus status.

The PCR contained 60 Vbeta and 13 Jbeta primers. Only in-frame clones appear in the TCRdb table, and some are missing; sequencing was by immunoSEQ multiplex PCR. The sample carries more than 90,000 clones, 78% recorded once. The CDR3 contains 18 residues. V lost 5 bases, J lost 5 bases, and 12 bases stayed unmatched. Germline V gene lookup returns CDR1 SGHNT and CDR2 YENEEA. The source is a woman aged 40 to 50 in good health and CMV-seropositive. Sample: PBMCs. J is TRBJ2-2 and V is TRBV11-3; TRBD2 matches at 12 bases. The CDR3, as DNA: TGTGCCAGCAGCCCCGGACTAGCGGGGAGATTTGGGACCGGGGAGCTGTTTTTT. Its protein product is CASSPGLAGRFGTGELFF.